This TCR beta chain was captured by sequencing in a study of blood T cell repertoires in COVID-19 (dated by TCRdb to 2019 to 2021). At the level of the whole study: Samples covering the acute and convalescent phases of COVID-19 were provided by collaborators in the United States, Italy and Spain. The prospective study material was composed of cDNA or gDNA derived from T cells, B-cell-depleted T cells, or PBMCs. Subjects who had been exposed to COVID-19, were actively infected with it, or had recovered from it provided the deeply sampled blood TCRbeta repertoires that made up the dataset. The repertoires were released in a freely available public database meant as a resource for research on the immune response to SARS-CoV-2. The samples were drawn from two sources: the first 160 participants of the ongoing ImmuneRACE study, and fewer than 1,500 subjects contributed by 6 global collaborators. A de-identified subject ID, COVID-19 status, age in years and sex were almost always included in the sample metadata. Where available, HLA class I and class II types were obtained from metadata supplied by the sample provider rather than from assay-based typing.

Spanning cysteine to phenylalanine, the CDR3 consists of 15 amino acids. Only the CDR3 region is kept as DNA, spanning 45 bases read in frame from base 1. According to the germline V gene, CDR1 reads LGHNT and CDR2 reads FRNRAP. V trim: 6 bases; J trim: 7 bases; unmatched bases: 9. About this clone: The clone's antigen remains unknown. It has no much larger one-base neighbor in the sample; base qualities were not kept.

TCRbeta CDR3 regions were amplified from genomic DNA using the immunoSEQ Assay, a bias-controlled multiplex PCR. For the original study's pipeline: The number of nucleated cells in each sample was estimated from the amplification of reference gene primers within the assay. Sequence reads were collapsed and filtered to measure the absolute abundance of every unique TCRbeta CDR3 rearrangement. Productive Simpson clonality was computed per sample as the square root of Simpson's diversity index over productive rearrangements. TCRdb's version of the immuneACCESS table is confined to in-frame rearrangements and falls short of the full clone set. An unresolved V gene accounts for under half of the shortfall where checked; the remainder is of unknown origin. The V and J calls and the clone size are those of that table, but D and trimming were determined from the DNA. The sample table lists 150,000 to 200,000 clones, about 90% of them with a count of one. The top ten clonotypes cover 0.5% to 0.75% of the sample.

Each collaborating institution followed its own protocols to collect whole blood in K2EDTA tubes. For TCRbeta analysis, collaborators shipped samples in one of three forms: frozen whole blood, isolated PBMCs, or DNA extracted from either of those sample types. Results the study describes overall, beyond this receptor: How much clinical and demographic metadata was included differed by source and by participant, and the metadata was provided uncurated.

The sequencing sample was made of peripheral blood. This receptor was taken from a man aged 45-65 years with acute or convalescent COVID-19. Recombination linked TRBV12-5 to TRBJ2-1, with 10 bases matching TRBD2. The nucleotide sequence reads as follows: TGTGCTAGTGGCCGAGGACTAGCGGAGCGAAATGAGCAGTTCTTC. It translates to CASGRGLAERNEQFF.